This passage covers 18 T cell receptor beta chains from one sample sequenced in a study of blood T cell repertoires in COVID-19. TCRdb keeps only in-frame clones here, not all; method: immunoSEQ multiplex PCR. The sample has 160,000 or so clones, 65% to 85% seen once; the top ten hold about 5.3%. Sequencing was carried out using PBMCs or T cells enriched from blood (not recorded which). These receptors were obtained from a woman aged 40-49 years with acute COVID-19.

The chain is built from TRBV27 and TRBJ2-2, with 8 bases identical to TRBD1. The germline V gene has CDR1 MNHEY and CDR2 SMNVEV (reference sequence). The V segment lost 6 bases and the J segment 4 bases; nucleotides outside the gene matches: 10. This CDR3 is built from 16 residues. The DNA for the CDR3 is TGTGCCAGCAGATCACCCTTGGACAGGGCCACCGGGGAGCTGTTTTTT. Translation gives CASRSPLDRATGELFF.

This clone was counted once. The genes are TRBV24-1 and TRBJ1-1; the D gene is possibly TRBD1 (5 bases). V lost 7 bases, J lost 8 bases, and 13 bases lay in between. From germline, CDR1 is KGHDR and CDR2 SFDVKD. The CDR3 consists of 12 residues. CDR3 protein: CATRDGGGEAFF. CDR3 DNA sequence: TGTGCCACCAGAGACGGGGGTGGAGAAGCTTTCTTT.

V usage is TRBV3-1 (or the pseudogene TRBV3-2) and J usage is TRBJ1-4; a possible D gene is TRBD1 (5 bases). V was trimmed by 0 bases and J by 4 bases, leaving 6 bases between them. Germline V gene sequence: CDR1 LGHDT, CDR2 YNNKEL (reference sequence). The length of the CDR3 is 14 residues. CDR3 loop: CASSQDDSNEKLFF. The CDR3 DNA reads as TGTGCCAGCAGCCAAGATGACAGTAATGAAAAACTGTTTTTT.

J is TRBJ2-3 and V is TRBV5-4; 13 positions match TRBD2. This CDR3 spans 16 amino acids. Trimming at V came to 3 bases and at J to 2 bases, leaving 3 bases not matched to a gene. Germline CDR1 and CDR2: SGHNT and YYREEE (reference sequence). The chain's CDR3 is CASSSGTSGDTDTQYF. The CDR3, as DNA: TGTGCCAGCAGCTCCGGGACTAGCGGGGACACAGATACGCAGTATTTT.

The chain is built from TRBV6-5 and TRBJ1-2; D gene uncertain. The CDR3 runs 13 residues. Germline lookup yields CDR1 MNHEY and CDR2 SVGAGI. Trimming removed 6 bases from V and 8 bases from J, with 16 bases in between. CDR3 DNA sequence: TGTGCCAGCAGGCCTCCAGGAGCGGGAGGCTACACCTTC. Translated: CASRPPGAGGYTF.

The chain uses TRBV3-1 (or the pseudogene TRBV3-2) and TRBJ2-7; D uncertain. The CDR3 runs to 12 residues. The V end lost 5 bases, the J end lost 0 bases, and 5 bases lay between the germline ends. CDR1 and CDR2 from the germline V gene are LGHDT and YNNKEL (reference sequence). The chain's CDR3 is CASSFSSYEQYF. CDR3 DNA: TGTGCCAGCAGCTTCAGCTCCTACGAGCAGTACTTC.

This clone was counted a few times. The CDR3 protein is CAWSLRLTGGGSGYTF. CDR3 coding DNA: TGTGCCTGGAGTCTGCGGCTGACAGGGGGCGGGAGTGGCTACACCTTC. V usage is TRBV30 and J usage is TRBJ1-2; 10 nucleotides agree with TRBD1. The CDR3 covers 16 residues. The V gene's germline CDR1 is GTSNPN and CDR2 SVGIG (reference sequence). The V and J ends lost 2 bases and 7 bases, in that order; junction bases with no gene match: 13.

This chain joins TRBV30 and TRBJ1-2, with 7 positions matching TRBD1. The CDR3 covers 13 residues. Trimming removed 0 bases from V and 4 bases from J; junction bases left unmatched: 2. Germline CDR1 reads GTSNPN; CDR2 reads SVGIG (reference sequence). This CDR3 is CAWSVGTAYGYTF. The CDR3, as DNA: TGTGCCTGGAGTGTAGGGACAGCCTATGGCTACACCTTC. The whole variable domain, filled in from reference TRBV30 and TRBJ1-2, reads SQTIHQWPATLVQPVGSPLSLECTVEGTSNPNLYWYRQAAGRGLQLLFYSVGIGQISSEVPQNLSASRPQDRQFILSSKKLLLSDSGFYLCAWSVGTAYGYTFGSGTRLTVV.

The chain couples TRBV5-1 to TRBJ2-7; 7 bases fit TRBD2. CDR1 and CDR2 from the germline V gene are SGHRS and YFSETQ. Trimming removed 4 bases from V and 6 bases from J; junction bases left unmatched: 16. There are 16 residues in the CDR3. The CDR3 spells CASSPPSQDQRGEQYF. The CDR3 DNA reads TGCGCCAGCAGCCCTCCCTCCCAGGACCAGCGGGGCGAGCAGTACTTC.

This clone was detected once. This sequence joins TRBV4-2 and TRBJ1-2; possible D gene TRBD1, 6 bases. Deletions cut 1 base from V and 1 base from J, with 10 bases between. Germline lookup yields CDR1 LGHNA and CDR2 YNFKEQ. This CDR3 contains 15 residues. As DNA, the CDR3 is TGTGCCAGCAGCCAAGGCTCAGGGGATAACTATGGCTACACCTTC. This encodes CASSQGSGDNYGYTF.

V is TRBV18 and J is TRBJ1-2, with a weak D call TRBD1 (6 bases). V was pared by 4 bases and J by 8 bases, with 23 bases between. CDR3 size: 16 residues. The V gene's germline CDR1 is KGHSH and CDR2 LQKENI. CDR3 bases: TGTGCCAGCTCACGGTTGTCAGGGGCGCCGGTGGAGGGCTACACCTTC. Translation gives CASSRLSGAPVEGYTF.

This clone showed up just a few times. The gene calls are TRBV12-5 and TRBJ1-1; 8 nucleotides agree with TRBD1. The CDR3 length is 15 residues. The germline CDR1 and CDR2 sequences are LGHNT and FRNRAP. After removal of 2 bases from V and 6 bases from J, the junction contained 8 bases not matched to a gene. CDR3 protein: CASGLPKQGVAEAFF. In DNA, the CDR3 is TGTGCTAGTGGTTTGCCAAAACAGGGGGTCGCTGAAGCTTTCTTT.

The rearrangement joins TRBV19 to TRBJ2-7; no definite D call. CDR3 length: 12 amino acids. V lost 10 bases, J lost 4 bases, and 14 bases lay in between. The V gene's germline CDR1 is LNHDA and CDR2 SQIVND (reference sequence). The CDR3 DNA follows: TGTGCCACCAACGAGGTTCCTTACGAGCAGTACTTC. Translation: CATNEVPYEQYF. Full variable domain (remainder filled in from reference TRBV19 and TRBJ2-7): DGGITQSPKYLFRKEGQNVTLSCEQNLNHDAMYWYRQDPGQGLRLIYYSQIVNDFQKGDIAEGYSVSREKKESFPLTVTSAQKNPTAFYLCATNEVPYEQYFGPGTRLTVT.

This chain uses TRBV3-1 (or the pseudogene TRBV3-2) with TRBJ2-1; the D gene is possibly TRBD2 (6 bases). The length of the CDR3 is 13 residues. The germline gives CDR1 LGHDT, CDR2 YNNKEL (reference sequence). Trimming removed 0 bases at V and 9 bases at J, with 9 bases between. CDR3 DNA sequence: TGTGCCAGCAGCCAAGAGCGGGGAACTGAGCAGTTCTTC. Its protein product is CASSQERGTEQFF.

V usage is TRBV19 and J usage is TRBJ2-1, with 11 bases identical to TRBD2. Per germline, CDR1 LNHDA and CDR2 SQIVND (reference sequence). There are 16 residues in the CDR3. The V segment lost 5 bases and the J segment 6 bases; nucleotides outside the gene matches: 9. The DNA for the CDR3 is TGTGCCAGTAGTCCGATAGCGGGAGGGCCCTCCAATGAGCAGTTCTTC. Translation gives CASSPIAGGPSNEQFF.

The chain has TRBV5-4 and TRBJ2-5; no clear D gene. V shed 2 bases and J shed 4 bases, with 6 bases lying between them. CDR1 is SGHNT and CDR2 is YYREEE in the germline V gene (reference sequence). This CDR3 has 12 amino acids. CDR3 DNA sequence: TGTGCCAGCAGCTTAGACACAGAGACCCAGTACTTC. Its translation: CASSLDTETQYF.

This clone came up once. The chain uses TRBV7-9 and TRBJ2-3; D ambiguous. V lost 4 bases and J 2 bases, leaving 19 bases between the germline ends. The CDR3 extends over 17 amino acids. Germline V gene data show CDR1 as SEHNR and CDR2 as FQNEAQ (reference sequence). CDR3 protein: CASSSPGSGEHTDTQYF. Here the CDR3 DNA reads TGTGCCAGCAGCTCCCCCGGTAGTGGAGAACACACAGATACGCAGTATTTT.

In this sample, this clone turned up a few times. The chain is built from TRBV5-1 and TRBJ1-2; TRBD1 matches 7 bases. The V and J ends lost 0 bases and 3 bases, in that order; junction bases with no gene match: 8. Germline V gives CDR1 SGHRS, CDR2 YFSETQ. The length of the CDR3 is 16 residues. The CDR3 DNA is TGCGCCAGCAGCTTGGGGCAACGGACAGGCGACTATGGCTACACCTTC. This encodes CASSLGQRTGDYGYTF.